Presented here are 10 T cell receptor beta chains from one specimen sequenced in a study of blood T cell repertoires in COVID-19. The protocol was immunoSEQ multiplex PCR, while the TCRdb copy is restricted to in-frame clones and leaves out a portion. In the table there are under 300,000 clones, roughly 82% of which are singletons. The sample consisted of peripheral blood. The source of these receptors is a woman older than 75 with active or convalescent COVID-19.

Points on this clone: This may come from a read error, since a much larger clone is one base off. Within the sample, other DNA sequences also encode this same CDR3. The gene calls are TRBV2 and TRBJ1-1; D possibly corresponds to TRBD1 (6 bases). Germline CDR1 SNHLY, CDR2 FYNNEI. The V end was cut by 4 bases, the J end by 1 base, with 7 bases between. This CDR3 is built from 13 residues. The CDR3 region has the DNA TGTGCCAGCAGTGTACAGGGGAACACTGAAGCTTTCTTT. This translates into CASSVQGNTEAFF.

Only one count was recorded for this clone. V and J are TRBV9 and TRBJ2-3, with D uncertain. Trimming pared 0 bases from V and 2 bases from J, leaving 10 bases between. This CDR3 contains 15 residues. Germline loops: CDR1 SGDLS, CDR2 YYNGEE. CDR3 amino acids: CASSVVPIPTDTQYF. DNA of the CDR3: TGTGCCAGCAGCGTAGTTCCAATTCCCACAGATACGCAGTATTTT.

Here the CDR3 reads CASSLDREKLFF. CDR3 nucleotides: TGTGCCAGCAGTTTGGACAGAGAAAAACTGTTTTTT. V usage is TRBV12-3 or TRBV12-4 and J usage is TRBJ1-4; perhaps TRBD1 as D (6 bases). This CDR3 comprises 12 residues. Deletions cut 3 bases from V and 8 bases from J, with 7 bases between.

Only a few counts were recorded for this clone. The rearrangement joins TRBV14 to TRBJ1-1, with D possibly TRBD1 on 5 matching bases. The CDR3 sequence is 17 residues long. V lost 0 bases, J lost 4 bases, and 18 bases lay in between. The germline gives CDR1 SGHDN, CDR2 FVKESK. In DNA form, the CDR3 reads TGTGCCAGCAGCCAAGAGGTGCAGTCCTGGGGGGGCACTGAAGCTTTCTTT. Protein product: CASSQEVQSWGGTEAFF.

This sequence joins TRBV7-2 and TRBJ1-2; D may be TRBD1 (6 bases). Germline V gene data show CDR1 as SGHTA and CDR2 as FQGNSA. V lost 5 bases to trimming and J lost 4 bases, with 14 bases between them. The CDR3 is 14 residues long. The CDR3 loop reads CASSPRRTVYGYTF. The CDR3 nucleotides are TGTGCCAGCAGCCCACGCAGGACAGTCTATGGCTACACCTTC.

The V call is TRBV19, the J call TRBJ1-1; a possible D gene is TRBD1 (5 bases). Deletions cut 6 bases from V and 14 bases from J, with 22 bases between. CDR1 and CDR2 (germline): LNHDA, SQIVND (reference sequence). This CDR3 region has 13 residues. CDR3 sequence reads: CASSPEGAWFAFF. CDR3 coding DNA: TGTGCCAGTAGCCCAGAAGGGGCCTGGTTCGCGTTCTTT.

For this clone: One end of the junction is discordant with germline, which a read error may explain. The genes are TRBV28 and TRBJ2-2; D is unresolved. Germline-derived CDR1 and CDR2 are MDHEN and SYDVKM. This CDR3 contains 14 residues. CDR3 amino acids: CASSLEASRIPGMF. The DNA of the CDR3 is TGTGCCAGCAGTTTGGAAGCTTCCCGAATCCCAGGAATGTTT.

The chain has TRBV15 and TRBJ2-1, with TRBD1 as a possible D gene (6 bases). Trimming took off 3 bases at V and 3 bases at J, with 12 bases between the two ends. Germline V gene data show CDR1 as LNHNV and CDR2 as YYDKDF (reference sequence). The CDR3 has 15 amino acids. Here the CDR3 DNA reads TGTGCCACCAGCAGGACCGTAGGGGGCTACAATGAGCAGTTCTTC. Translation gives CATSRTVGGYNEQFF.

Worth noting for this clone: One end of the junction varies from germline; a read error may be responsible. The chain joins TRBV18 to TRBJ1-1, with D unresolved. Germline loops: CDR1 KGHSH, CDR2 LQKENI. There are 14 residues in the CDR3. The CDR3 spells CASSPPGRELEAFF. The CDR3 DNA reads TGTGCCAGCTCGCCACCCGGGAGGGAATTAGAAGCTTTCTTT.

In nucleotides, the CDR3 is TGCGCCAGCAGCTCGGGACAGAGCACAGATACGCAGTATTTT. Amino acids: CASSSGQSTDTQYF. V gene TRBV5-1 combines with J gene TRBJ2-3; TRBD1 agrees at 7 bases. Trimming took 3 bases from V and 0 from J; bases not matched to a gene: 1. This CDR3 comprises 14 residues. Germline CDR1 SGHRS, CDR2 YFSETQ.